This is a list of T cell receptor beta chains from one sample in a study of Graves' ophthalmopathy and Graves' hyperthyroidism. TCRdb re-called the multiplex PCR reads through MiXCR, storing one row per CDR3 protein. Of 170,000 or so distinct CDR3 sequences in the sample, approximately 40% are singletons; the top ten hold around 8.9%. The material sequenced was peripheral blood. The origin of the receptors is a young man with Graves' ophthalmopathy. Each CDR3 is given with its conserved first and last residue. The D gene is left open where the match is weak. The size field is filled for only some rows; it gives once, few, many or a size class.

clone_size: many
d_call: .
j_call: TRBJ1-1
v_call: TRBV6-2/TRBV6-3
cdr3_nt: TGTGCCAGCAGTTACTCACGGGTAACTGAAGCTTTCTTT
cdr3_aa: CASSYSRVTEAFF

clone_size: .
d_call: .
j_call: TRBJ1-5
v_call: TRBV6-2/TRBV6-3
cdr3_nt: TGTGCCAGCAGTTACTCCCTTCCCGCCCAGCCCCAGCATTTT
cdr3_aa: CASSYSLPAQPQHF

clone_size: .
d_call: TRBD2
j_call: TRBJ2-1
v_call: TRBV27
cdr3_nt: TGTGCCAGCAGTTCAGGGTCGGTTGGCGGGAGGGAGCAGTTCTTC
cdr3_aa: CASSSGSVGGREQFF

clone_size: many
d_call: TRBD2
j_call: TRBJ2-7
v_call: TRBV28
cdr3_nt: TGTGCCAGCAGTTTAGCAGGACGGAGGACTAGCGGGAGGGCCTACGAGCAGTACTTC
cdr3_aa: CASSLAGRRTSGRAYEQYF

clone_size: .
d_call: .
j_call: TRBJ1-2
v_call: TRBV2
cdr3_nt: TGTGCCAGCAAGGGCGGGGGGCGCGGCGGCTATGGCTACACCTTC
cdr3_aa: CASKGGGRGGYGYTF

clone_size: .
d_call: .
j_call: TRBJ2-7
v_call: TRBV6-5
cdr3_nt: TGTGCCAGCAGTATACAGGTAGCGGACCCCTACGAGCAGTACTTC
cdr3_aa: CASSIQVADPYEQYF

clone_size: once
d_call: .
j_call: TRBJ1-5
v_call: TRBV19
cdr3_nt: TGTGCCAGTAGTATTAGAGGGGTCGGCAATCAGCCCCAGCATTTT
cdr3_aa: CASSIRGVGNQPQHF

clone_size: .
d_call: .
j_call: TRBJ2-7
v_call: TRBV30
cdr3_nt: TGTGCCTGGAGTCGAGGGACGGAGCAGTACTTC
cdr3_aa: CAWSRGTEQYF

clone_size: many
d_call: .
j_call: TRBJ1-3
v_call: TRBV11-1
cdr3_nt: TGTGCCAGCAGCACGGGACGGATTTACTCTGGAAACACCATATATTTT
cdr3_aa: CASSTGRIYSGNTIYF

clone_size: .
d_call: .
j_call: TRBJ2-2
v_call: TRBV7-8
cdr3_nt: TGTGCCAGCAGCTTAAGGAGGGGCGCCGGGGAGCTGTTTTTT
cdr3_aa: CASSLRRGAGELFF

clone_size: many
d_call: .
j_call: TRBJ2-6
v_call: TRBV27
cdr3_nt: TGTGCCAGCAGTGACTGGTCCTCTGGGGCCAACGTCCTGACTTTC
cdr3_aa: CASSDWSSGANVLTF

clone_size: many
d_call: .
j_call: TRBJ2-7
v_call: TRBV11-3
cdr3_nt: TGTGCCAGCAGCTTACGGCATGCGGGACGCGAGCAGTACTTC
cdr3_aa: CASSLRHAGREQYF

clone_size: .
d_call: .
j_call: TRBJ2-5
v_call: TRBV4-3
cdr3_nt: TGCGCCAGCAGCCAAGGACGGTCAGGGTTCGGAGAGACCCAGTACTTC
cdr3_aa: CASSQGRSGFGETQYF

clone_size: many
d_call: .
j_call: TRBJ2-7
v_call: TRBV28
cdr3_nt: TGTGCCAGCAGCCCCCTGGGGTCCCTCACCTACGAGCAGTACTTC
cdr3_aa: CASSPLGSLTYEQYF

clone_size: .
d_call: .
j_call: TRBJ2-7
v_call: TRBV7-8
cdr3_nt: TGTGCCAGCCAACCGGGACACTCCTCCTACGAGCAGTACTTC
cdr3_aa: CASQPGHSSYEQYF

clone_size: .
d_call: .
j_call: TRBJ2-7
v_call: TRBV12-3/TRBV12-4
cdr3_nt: TGTGCCAGCAAAGCCGGGACTGACTTTGCGGAGCAGTACTTC
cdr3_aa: CASKAGTDFAEQYF

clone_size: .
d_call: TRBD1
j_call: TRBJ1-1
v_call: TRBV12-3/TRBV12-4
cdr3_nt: TGTGCCACCCTGTCCGGGACAGAGAACACTGAAGCTTTCTTT
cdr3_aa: CATLSGTENTEAFF

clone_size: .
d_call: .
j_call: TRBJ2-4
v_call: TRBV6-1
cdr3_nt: TGTGCCAGCAGCAAGACAGGGAGGCAAAACATTCAGTACTTC
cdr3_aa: CASSKTGRQNIQYF

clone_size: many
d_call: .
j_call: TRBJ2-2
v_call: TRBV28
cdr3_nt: TGTGCCAGCAGTTTCGAGTCTCTGAACACCGGGGAGCTGTTTTTT
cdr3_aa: CASSFESLNTGELFF

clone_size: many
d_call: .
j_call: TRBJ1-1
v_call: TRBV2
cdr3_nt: TGTGCCATCCGGAAGAACACTGAAGCTTTCTTT
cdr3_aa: CAIRKNTEAFF

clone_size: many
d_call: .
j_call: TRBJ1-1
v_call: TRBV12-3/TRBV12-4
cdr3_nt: TGTGCCAGCAGTCCCGGGACGAGGCGATCTAACACTGAAGCTTTCTTT
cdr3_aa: CASSPGTRRSNTEAFF

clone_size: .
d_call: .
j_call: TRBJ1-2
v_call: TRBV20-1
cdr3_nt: TGCAGTGCTAGGCCCCTAAAGGACAGCTATGGCTACACCTTC
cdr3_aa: CSARPLKDSYGYTF

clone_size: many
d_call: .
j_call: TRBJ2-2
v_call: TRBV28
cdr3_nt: TGTGCCGTACCCGGCCGACCACTCACCGGGGAGCTGTTTTTT
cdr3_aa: CAVPGRPLTGELFF

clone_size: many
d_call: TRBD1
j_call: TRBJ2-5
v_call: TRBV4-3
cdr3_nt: TGCGCCAGCAGCCAGGAGGGACAGGGCCAAGAGACCCAGTACTTC
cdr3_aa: CASSQEGQGQETQYF

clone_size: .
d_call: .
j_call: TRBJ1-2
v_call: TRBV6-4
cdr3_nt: TGTGCCAGCAGTGAACCATTTCATGGAGGTGGCTACACCTTC
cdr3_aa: CASSEPFHGGGYTF

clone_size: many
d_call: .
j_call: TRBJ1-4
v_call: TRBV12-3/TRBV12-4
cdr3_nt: TGTGCCAGCAGTTTGGCCGGGGGGCTTGGGGAAAAACTGTTTTTT
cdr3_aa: CASSLAGGLGEKLFF

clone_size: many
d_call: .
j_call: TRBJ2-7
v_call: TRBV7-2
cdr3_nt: TGTGCCAGCAGGATACTCCCGGGACTGAACTACGAGCAGTACTTC
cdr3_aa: CASRILPGLNYEQYF

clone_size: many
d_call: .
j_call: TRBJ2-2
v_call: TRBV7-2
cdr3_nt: TGTGCCAGCAGCTTAGGAGCGGGCCCCGGGGAGCTGTTTTTT
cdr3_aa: CASSLGAGPGELFF

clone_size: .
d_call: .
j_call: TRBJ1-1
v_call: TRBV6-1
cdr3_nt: TGTGCCAGTGACGACATGAACACTGAAGCTTTCTTT
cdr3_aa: CASDDMNTEAFF

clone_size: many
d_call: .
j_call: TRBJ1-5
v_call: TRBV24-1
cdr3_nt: TGTGCCACCAGGGGGGGGGGGGGACAGCCCCAGCATTTT
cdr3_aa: CATRGGGGQPQHF

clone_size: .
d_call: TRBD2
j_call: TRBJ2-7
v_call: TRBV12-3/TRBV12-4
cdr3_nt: TGTGCCAGCAGGAATCTAGCGGAGACCTCCTACGAGCAGTACTTC
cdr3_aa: CASRNLAETSYEQYF

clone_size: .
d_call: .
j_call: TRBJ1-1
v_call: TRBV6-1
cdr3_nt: TGTGCCAGCAGTGAAGCTTTAACGCCCAGAAAGAACACTGAAGCTTTCTTT
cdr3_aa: CASSEALTPRKNTEAFF

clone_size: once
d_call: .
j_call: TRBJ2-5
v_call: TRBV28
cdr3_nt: TGTGCCAGCAGTGCGGCGCCCCACATCCAAGAGACCCAGTACTTC
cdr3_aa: CASSAAPHIQETQYF

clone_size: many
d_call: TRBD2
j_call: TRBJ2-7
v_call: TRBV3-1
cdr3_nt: TGTGCCAGCAGCCTTAGGACTAGCGGGAACTACGAGCAGTACTTC
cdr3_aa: CASSLRTSGNYEQYF

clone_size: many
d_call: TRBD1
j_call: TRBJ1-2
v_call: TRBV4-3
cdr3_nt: TGCGCCAGCAGCCAAGATCGGGTGCCAGGGGGCAGTGGCTACACCTTC
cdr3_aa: CASSQDRVPGGSGYTF

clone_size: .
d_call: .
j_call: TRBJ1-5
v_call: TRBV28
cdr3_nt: TGTGCCAGCAGCGACCAAGGGGGTATCTATAGCAATCAGCCCCAGCATTTT
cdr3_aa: CASSDQGGIYSNQPQHF

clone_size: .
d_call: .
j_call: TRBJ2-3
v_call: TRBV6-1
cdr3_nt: TGTGCCAGCAGAAGCGGGCGGACAACAGATACGCAGTATTTT
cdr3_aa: CASRSGRTTDTQYF

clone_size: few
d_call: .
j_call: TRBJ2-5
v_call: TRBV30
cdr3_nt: TGTGCCTGGAGGGCTACTAGGGCCCTGTTCCCAGAGACCCAGTACTTC
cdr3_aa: CAWRATRALFPETQYF

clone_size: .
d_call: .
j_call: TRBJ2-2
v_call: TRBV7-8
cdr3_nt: TGTGCCAGCAGCTTAGGGGCAGGGCTGAGTTCCGGGGAGCTGTTTTTT
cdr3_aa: CASSLGAGLSSGELFF

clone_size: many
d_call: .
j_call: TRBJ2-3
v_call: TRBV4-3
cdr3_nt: TGCGCCAGCAGCCAAGATACCGGCAGGGGAAAACGGGATACGCAGTATTTT
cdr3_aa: CASSQDTGRGKRDTQYF

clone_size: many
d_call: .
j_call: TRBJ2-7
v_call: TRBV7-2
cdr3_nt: TGTGCCAGCACGGAGGGGGGCAGCAACTCCTACGAGCAGTACTTC
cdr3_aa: CASTEGGSNSYEQYF

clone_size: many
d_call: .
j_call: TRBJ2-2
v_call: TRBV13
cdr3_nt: TGTGCCAGCAGCACCCCAAGGGCGGGGAGGAACACCGGGGAGCTGTTTTTT
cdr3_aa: CASSTPRAGRNTGELFF

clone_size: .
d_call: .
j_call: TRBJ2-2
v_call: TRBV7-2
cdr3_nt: TGTGCCAGCAGCTTAGCTCAGCGGGGGGAGCTGTTTTTT
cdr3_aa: CASSLAQRGELFF